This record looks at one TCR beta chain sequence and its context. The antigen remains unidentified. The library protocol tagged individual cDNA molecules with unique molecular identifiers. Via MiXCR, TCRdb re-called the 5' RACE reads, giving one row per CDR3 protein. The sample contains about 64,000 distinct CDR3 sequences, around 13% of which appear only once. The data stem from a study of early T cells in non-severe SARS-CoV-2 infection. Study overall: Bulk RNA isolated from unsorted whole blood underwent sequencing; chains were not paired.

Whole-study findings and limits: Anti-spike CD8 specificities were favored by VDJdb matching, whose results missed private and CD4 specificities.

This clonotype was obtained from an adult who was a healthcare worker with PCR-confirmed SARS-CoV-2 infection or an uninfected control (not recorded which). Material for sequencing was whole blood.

Here the CDR3 reads CAISDPGIQETQYF. Written as DNA, the CDR3 is TGTGCCATCAGTGATCCCGGTATCCAAGAGACCCAGTACTTC. V is TRBV10-3 and J is TRBJ2-5; no clear D. The CDR3 has 14 amino acids. Germline CDR1 and CDR2: ENHRY and SYGVKD. V lost 3 bases and J 1 base, leaving 9 bases between the germline ends.